This TCR beta chain was observed in a study of T-cell reconstitution after alpha-beta-depleted transplantation in children. This clonotype showed up many times. Its antigen remains unidentified. For TCRbeta, the library was prepared with unique molecular identifiers. TCRdb re-called the PCR reads through MiXCR, storing one row per CDR3 protein. The table has some 450,000 distinct CDR3 sequences, over 40% seen once. The CDR3 loop spans 12 amino acids. Germline CDR1 and CDR2: SQVTM and ANQGSEA. V lost 5 bases and J lost 3; bases outside the gene matches: 1. Study-level points and caveats: One year post-transplant, T-cell counts and diversity were largely derived from T cells produced anew. Several hundred rapidly expanded clones from non-depleted graft cells reportedly supplied alpha-beta T cells about two months post-transplant.

The chain couples TRBV29-1 to TRBJ2-7; 10 positions agree with TRBD2. Sequencing was performed on PBMCs, taken before TCRalphabeta/CD19-depleted stem cell transplant. The receptor's source is a girl under 10 years old with aplastic anemia, due to receive a stem cell transplant. CDR3 sequence: CSVTSGVYEQYF. CDR3 in DNA: TGCAGCGTTACTAGCGGGGTCTACGAGCAGTACTTC.